This record covers a single T cell receptor (beta chain). Libraries were prepared by immunoSEQ multiplex PCR; TCRdb keeps only in-frame clonotypes and omits some of them. Of 170,000 or so clones listed, 65% to 85% are singletons. This record belongs to a study of cytomegalovirus exposure and HLA in healthy donors. J was trimmed by 7 bases and V by 1 base; bases with no gene match: 19. The CDR3 length is 19 residues. CDR1 SGHTA and CDR2 FQGTGA come from the germline V gene. The sequence derives from a woman between 18 and 29 years old in good health and CMV-seropositive. The specimen sequenced was PBMCs. V usage is TRBV7-3 and J usage is TRBJ2-1, with 7 bases matching TRBD1. In nucleotides, the CDR3 is TGTGCCAGCAGCTTAATAGGGTCGATGTTCGGGACAGAAACGAATGAGCAGTTCTTC. It translates to CASSLIGSMFGTETNEQFF.